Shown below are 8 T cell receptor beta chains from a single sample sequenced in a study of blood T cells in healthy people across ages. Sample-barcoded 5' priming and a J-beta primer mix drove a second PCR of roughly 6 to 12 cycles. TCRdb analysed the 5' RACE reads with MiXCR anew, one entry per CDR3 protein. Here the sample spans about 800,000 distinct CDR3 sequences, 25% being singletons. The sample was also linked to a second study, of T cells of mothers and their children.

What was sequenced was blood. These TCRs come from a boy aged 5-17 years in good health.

DNA for the CDR3: TGCGCCAGCACCCCTCCTCCCGGGACAGGGAACACCGGGGAGCTGTTTTTT. Its translation: CASTPPPGTGNTGELFF. The chain couples TRBV4-1 to TRBJ2-2; 8 positions match TRBD1. This CDR3 contains 17 residues. The V and J ends lost 7 bases and 1 base, in that order; junction bases with no gene match: 11. CDR1 and CDR2 (germline): MGHRA, YSYEKL.

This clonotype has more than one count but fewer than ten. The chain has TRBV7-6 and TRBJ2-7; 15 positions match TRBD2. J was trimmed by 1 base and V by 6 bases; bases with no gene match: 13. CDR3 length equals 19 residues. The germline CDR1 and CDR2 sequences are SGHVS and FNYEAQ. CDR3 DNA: TGTGCCAGCAGTCGCAGGACTAGCGGGAGGGCCGGCGAGTCCTACGAGCAGTACTTC. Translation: CASSRRTSGRAGESYEQYF.

The CDR3 DNA reads as TGTGCCAGCATTAGACAGGGACACACTGAAGCTTTCTTT. Its translation: CASIRQGHTEAFF. This chain connects TRBV2 to TRBJ1-1, with 7 nucleotides matching TRBD1. The CDR3 is made up of 13 amino acids. Germline lookup yields CDR1 SNHLY and CDR2 FYNNEI. With V trimmed by 7 bases and J by 3 bases, 5 bases remained unmatched.

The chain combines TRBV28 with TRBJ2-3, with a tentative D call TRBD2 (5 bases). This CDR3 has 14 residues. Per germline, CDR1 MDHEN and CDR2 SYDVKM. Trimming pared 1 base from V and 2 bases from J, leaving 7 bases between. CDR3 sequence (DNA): TGTGCCAGCAGTTTATTGCTAGCCACAGATACGCAGTATTTT. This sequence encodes CASSLLLATDTQYF. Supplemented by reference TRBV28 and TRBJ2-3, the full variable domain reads DVKVTQSSRYLVKRTGEKVFLECVQDMDHENMFWYRQDPGLGLRLIYFSYDVKMKEKGDIPEGYSVSREKKERFSLILESASTNQTSMYLCASSLLLATDTQYFGPGTRLTVL.

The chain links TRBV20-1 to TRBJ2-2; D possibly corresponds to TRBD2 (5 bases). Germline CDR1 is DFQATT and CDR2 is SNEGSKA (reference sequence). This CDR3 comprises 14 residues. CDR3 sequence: CSVSPGTNTGELFF. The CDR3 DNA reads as TGCAGCGTTTCACCGGGGACGAACACCGGGGAGCTGTTTTTT.

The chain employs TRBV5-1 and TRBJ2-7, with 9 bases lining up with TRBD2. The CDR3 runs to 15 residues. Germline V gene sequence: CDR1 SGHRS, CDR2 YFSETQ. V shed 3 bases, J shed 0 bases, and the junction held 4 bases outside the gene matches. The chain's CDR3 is CASSSGLAPSYEQYF. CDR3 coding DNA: TGCGCCAGCAGCTCAGGACTAGCGCCCTCCTACGAGCAGTACTTC.

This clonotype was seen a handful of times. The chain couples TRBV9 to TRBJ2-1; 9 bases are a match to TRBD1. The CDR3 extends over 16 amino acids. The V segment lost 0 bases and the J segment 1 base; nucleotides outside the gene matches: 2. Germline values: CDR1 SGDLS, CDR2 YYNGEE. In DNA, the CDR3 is TGTGCCAGCAGCGTAGCTGGGACAGGGTCCTACAATGAGCAGTTCTTC. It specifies CASSVAGTGSYNEQFF.

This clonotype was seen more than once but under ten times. The CDR3 reads CASSPGLNSYEQYF. The CDR3, as DNA: TGTGCCAGCTCACCGGGACTCAACTCCTACGAGCAGTACTTC. The V and J genes are TRBV18 and TRBJ2-7; D is perhaps TRBD2 (6 bases). The CDR3 sequence is 14 residues long. The germline V gene encodes CDR1 KGHSH and CDR2 LQKENI. V was trimmed by 3 bases and J by 0 bases, leaving 9 bases between them.